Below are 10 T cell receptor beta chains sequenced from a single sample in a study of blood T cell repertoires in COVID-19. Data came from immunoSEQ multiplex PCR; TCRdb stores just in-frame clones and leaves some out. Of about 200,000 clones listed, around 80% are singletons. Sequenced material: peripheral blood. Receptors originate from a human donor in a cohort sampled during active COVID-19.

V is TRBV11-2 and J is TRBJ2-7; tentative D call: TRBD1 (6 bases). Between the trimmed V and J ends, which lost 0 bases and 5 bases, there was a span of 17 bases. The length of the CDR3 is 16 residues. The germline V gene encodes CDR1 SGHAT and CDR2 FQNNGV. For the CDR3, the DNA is TGTGCCAGCAGCTTAGATCGACAGGCGGCGGGCAACGAGCAGTACTTC. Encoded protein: CASSLDRQAAGNEQYF.

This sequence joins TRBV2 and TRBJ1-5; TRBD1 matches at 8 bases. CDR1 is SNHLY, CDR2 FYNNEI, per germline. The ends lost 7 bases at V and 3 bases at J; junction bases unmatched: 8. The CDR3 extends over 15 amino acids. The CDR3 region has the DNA TGTGCCAGCATGATTGGACAGGGCGACAATCAGCCCCAGCATTTT. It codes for CASMIGQGDNQPQHF.

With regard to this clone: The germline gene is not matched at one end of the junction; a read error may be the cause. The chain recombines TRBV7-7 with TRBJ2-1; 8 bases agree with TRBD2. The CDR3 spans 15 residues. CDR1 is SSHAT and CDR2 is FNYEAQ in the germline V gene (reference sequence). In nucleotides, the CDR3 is TGTGCTAGCAGCTTAGAAACAGCGGGGGTGGGTGAGCAGTTCTTC. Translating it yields CASSLETAGVGEQFF.

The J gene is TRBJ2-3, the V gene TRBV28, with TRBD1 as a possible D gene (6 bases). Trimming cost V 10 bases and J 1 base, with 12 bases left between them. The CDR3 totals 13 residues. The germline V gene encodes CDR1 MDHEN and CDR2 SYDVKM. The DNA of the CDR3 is TGTGCCAACCTGGACAGACGCACAGATACGCAGTATTTT. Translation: CANLDRRTDTQYF.

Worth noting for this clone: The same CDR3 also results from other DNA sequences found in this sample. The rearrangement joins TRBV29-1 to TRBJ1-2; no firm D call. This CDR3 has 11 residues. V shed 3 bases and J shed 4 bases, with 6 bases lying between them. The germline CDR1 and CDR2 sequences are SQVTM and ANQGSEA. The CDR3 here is CSVDRGYGYTF. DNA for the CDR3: TGCAGCGTTGACCGGGGCTATGGCTACACCTTC.

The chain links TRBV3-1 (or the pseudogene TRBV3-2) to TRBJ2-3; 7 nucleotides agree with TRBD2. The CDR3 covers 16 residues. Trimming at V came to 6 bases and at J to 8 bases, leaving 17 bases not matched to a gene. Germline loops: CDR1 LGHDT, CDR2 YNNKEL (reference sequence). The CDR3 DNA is TGTGCCAGCAGTTCACCAGCGGGACCCGGGACTGCTACGCAGTATTTT. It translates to CASSSPAGPGTATQYF.

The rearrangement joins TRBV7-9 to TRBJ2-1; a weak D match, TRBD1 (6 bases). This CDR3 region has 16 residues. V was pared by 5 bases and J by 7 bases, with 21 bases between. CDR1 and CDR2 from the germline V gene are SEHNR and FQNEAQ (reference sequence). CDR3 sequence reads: CASSLELGGIGNEQFF. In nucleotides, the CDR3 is TGTGCCAGCAGCCTCGAGTTAGGGGGAATCGGGAATGAGCAGTTCTTC.

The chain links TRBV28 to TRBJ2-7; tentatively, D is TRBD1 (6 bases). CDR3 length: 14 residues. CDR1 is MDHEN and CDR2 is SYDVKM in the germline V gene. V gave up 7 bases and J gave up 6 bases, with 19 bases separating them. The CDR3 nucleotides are TGTGCCAGCACCCCGGCCCCCACAGGGAGCGAGCAGTACTTC. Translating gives CASTPAPTGSEQYF.

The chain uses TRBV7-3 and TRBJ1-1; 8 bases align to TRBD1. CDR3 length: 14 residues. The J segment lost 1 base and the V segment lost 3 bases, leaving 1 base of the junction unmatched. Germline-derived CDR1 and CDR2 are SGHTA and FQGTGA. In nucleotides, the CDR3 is TGTGCCAGCAGCTTGACAGGGGAGAACACTGAAGCTTTCTTT. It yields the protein CASSLTGENTEAFF.

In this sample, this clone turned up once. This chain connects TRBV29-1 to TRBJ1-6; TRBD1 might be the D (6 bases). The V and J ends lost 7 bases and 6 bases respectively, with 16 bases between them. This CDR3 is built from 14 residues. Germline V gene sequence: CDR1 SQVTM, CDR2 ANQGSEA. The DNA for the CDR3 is TGCAGCGCAAAAGGGGGGGATCTTAATTCACCCCTCCACTTT. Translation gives CSAKGGDLNSPLHF. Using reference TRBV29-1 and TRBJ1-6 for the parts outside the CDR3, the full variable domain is SAVISQKPSRDICQRGTSLTIQCQVDSQVTMMFWYRQQPGQSLTLIATANQGSEATYESGFVIDKFPISRPNLTFSTLTVSNMSPEDSSIYLCSAKGGDLNSPLHFGNGTRLTVT.